Below are 32 T cell receptor beta chains sequenced from a single sample in a study of shared clonotypes between healthy human individuals. Using immunoSEQ multiplex PCR, the repertoire was profiled, and TCRdb retains in-frame clones only, with some absent. The data hold roughly 1,000,000 clones, with around 82% observed a single time. The source material was memory CD4+ T cells from PBMCs. Regarding subset: CD45RA-negative fraction. The receptor source for this set is a man aged 18 to 35 in good health. Some clones in this sample may be carry-over from other donors' samples.

This rearrangement joins TRBV18 to TRBJ1-1; D is unclear. V lost 3 bases to trimming and J lost 1 base, with 15 bases between them. Germline V gene sequence: CDR1 KGHSH, CDR2 LQKENI. The CDR3 covers 16 residues. The CDR3 DNA sequence: TGTGCCAGCTCACCTCGGGAGTCTAACAAGAACACTGAAGCTTTCTTT. Translation: CASSPRESNKNTEAFF. Full variable domain (outside the CDR3, taken from reference TRBV18 and TRBJ1-1): NAGVMQNPRHLVRRRGQEARLRCSPMKGHSHVYWYRQLPEEGLKFMVYLQKENIIDESGMPKERFSAEFPKEGPSILRIQQVVRGDSAAYFCASSPRESNKNTEAFFGQGTRLTVV.

This sequence joins TRBV29-1 and TRBJ1-2; no clear D. CDR3 length: 12 amino acids. V dropped 4 bases and J dropped 8 bases, with 14 bases sitting between them. Germline loops: CDR1 SQVTM, CDR2 ANQGSEA. CDR3 nucleotides: TGCAGCGTTGGTCGCCCCCCCGAGGGCTACACCTTC. It specifies CSVGRPPEGYTF.

V usage is TRBV5-1 and J usage is TRBJ2-3; D uncertain. Trimming removed 0 bases from V and 0 bases from J, with 8 bases in between. The length of the CDR3 is 15 residues. From germline, CDR1 is SGHRS and CDR2 YFSETQ. The CDR3 spells CASSLGSSSTDTQYF. Written as DNA, the CDR3 is TGCGCCAGCAGCTTGGGTTCTAGTAGCACAGATACGCAGTATTTT.

This chain joins TRBV7-9 and TRBJ2-1; possibly TRBD2 for D (6 bases). V lost 3 bases to trimming and J lost 15 bases, with 15 bases between them. The CDR3 runs 12 residues. Per the germline V gene, CDR1 is SEHNR and CDR2 is FQNEAQ (reference sequence). The CDR3 reads CASSFLSGLRFF. CDR3 nucleotide sequence: TGTGCCAGCAGCTTCCTGTCGGGACTTCGGTTCTTC. Full variable domain (rest looked up from reference TRBV7-9 and TRBJ2-1): DTGVSQNPRHKITKRGQNVTFRCDPISEHNRLYWYRQTLGQGPEFLTYFQNEAQLEKSRLLSDRFSAERPKGSFSTLEIQRTEQGDSAMYLCASSFLSGLRFFGPGTRLTVL.

The table lists this clone with a few counts. The genes are TRBV29-1 and TRBJ2-5, with 7 bases matching TRBD2. The CDR3 spans 12 residues. Germline V CDR1 and CDR2: SQVTM, ANQGSEA. V lost 6 bases and J lost 5; bases outside the gene matches: 6. The CDR3 spells CSVKRDSETQYF. The CDR3 DNA reads as TGCAGCGTCAAGCGGGATTCGGAGACCCAGTACTTC.

This chain connects TRBV6-5 to TRBJ1-3, with 9 bases matching TRBD1. The germline gives CDR1 MNHEY, CDR2 SVGAGI. This CDR3 region has 13 residues. The V segment lost 4 bases and the J segment 11 bases; nucleotides outside the gene matches: 6. In DNA form, the CDR3 reads TGTGCCAGCAGTTCTGACAGGGGGTATTCCATATATTTT. Encoded protein: CASSSDRGYSIYF.

This clone has only a few counts. J is TRBJ2-1 and V is TRBV9, with a possible D match to TRBD1 (7 bases). Trimming stripped 1 base from V and 3 bases from J, with 11 bases between. The CDR3 has 15 amino acids. Germline V gene data show CDR1 as SGDLS and CDR2 as YYNGEE. The DNA of the CDR3 is TGTGCCAGCAGCGTACAGGGGGGCTTCTACAATGAGCAGTTCTTC. It translates to CASSVQGGFYNEQFF.

J is TRBJ1-5 and V is TRBV28; 7 bases line up with TRBD1. The CDR3 is 15 amino acids. Germline V gene sequence: CDR1 MDHEN, CDR2 SYDVKM. The J segment lost 2 bases and the V segment lost 5 bases, leaving 6 bases of the junction unmatched. In DNA form, the CDR3 reads TGTGCCAGCAGTGAAACAGGGGCTGGCAATCAGCCCCAGCATTTT. Translating it yields CASSETGAGNQPQHF.

There are a few counts of this clone. At one of its ends the junction is not consistent with the germline gene, which may arise from a read error. The chain carries TRBV5-1 and TRBJ1-4; D unclear. From germline, CDR1 is SGHRS and CDR2 YFSETQ. This CDR3 region has 13 residues. CDR3 DNA sequence: TGCGCCAGCAGCTCCCTCTTGGGAGGGTTTTGGATTTTT. Its protein product is CASSSLLGGFWIF.

The genes are TRBV7-9 and TRBJ1-2, with 7 bases lining up with TRBD1. Germline lookup yields CDR1 SEHNR and CDR2 FQNEAQ (reference sequence). The V segment lost 5 bases and the J segment 6 bases; nucleotides outside the gene matches: 6. This CDR3 region has 13 residues. Written as DNA, the CDR3 is TGTGCCAGCAGCAGGGAGGGGGCGGATGGCTACACCTTC. Translating it yields CASSREGADGYTF. Combining the CDR3 with reference TRBV7-9 and TRBJ1-2 gives the whole variable domain DTGVSQNPRHKITKRGQNVTFRCDPISEHNRLYWYRQTLGQGPEFLTYFQNEAQLEKSRLLSDRFSAERPKGSFSTLEIQRTEQGDSAMYLCASSREGADGYTFGSGTRLTVV.

This clone has a single count. This rearrangement joins TRBV5-6 to TRBJ2-3, with TRBD2 identical over 11 bases. With 6 bases clipped from V and 1 base from J, the junction kept 13 bases outside the gene matches. This CDR3 has 18 residues. The V gene's germline CDR1 is SGHDT and CDR2 YYEEEE. CDR3 residues: CASTVVRLAGIGTDTQYF. The CDR3 DNA reads TGTGCCAGCACCGTGGTGAGACTAGCGGGAATAGGCACAGATACGCAGTATTTT.

The chain carries TRBV2 and TRBJ2-7; D remains ambiguous. V was trimmed by 2 bases and J by 4 bases, leaving 9 bases between them. Per germline, CDR1 SNHLY and CDR2 FYNNEI. This CDR3 has 13 residues. CDR3 amino acids: CASSEQDGYEQYF. The CDR3 DNA is TGTGCCAGCAGTGAACAGGATGGGTACGAGCAGTACTTC.

The J gene is TRBJ2-7, the V gene TRBV28; possibly TRBD1 or TRBD2 for D (5 bases each). The CDR3 has 16 residues. The ends were cut back, 3 bases at V and 1 base at J, with 16 bases in the middle. The germline V gene has CDR1 MDHEN and CDR2 SYDVKM. The CDR3 loop is CASSFGFRGPSYEQYF. The CDR3 DNA is TGTGCCAGCAGTTTCGGTTTTAGGGGACCTTCCTACGAGCAGTACTTC.

This chain links TRBV6-5 with TRBJ1-2; D remains unclear. The CDR3 sequence is 14 residues long. Per the germline V gene, CDR1 is MNHEY and CDR2 is SVGAGI. Trimming cost V 5 bases and J 3 bases, with 13 bases left between them. The CDR3 sequence is CASSKAGIDYGYTF. The CDR3 DNA reads as TGTGCCAGCAGTAAGGCTGGAATCGACTATGGCTACACCTTC.

This chain joins TRBV5-1 and TRBJ2-5; 10 bases line up with TRBD1. Germline V lookup: CDR1 SGHRS, CDR2 YFSETQ. V trimming: 4 bases; J trimming: 4 bases; junction bases outside the gene matches: 4. The CDR3 spans 14 residues. CDR3: CASSRDRGGETQYF. In nucleotides, the CDR3 is TGCGCCAGCAGCCGGGACAGGGGTGGAGAGACCCAGTACTTC.

The chain couples TRBV28 to TRBJ2-7; a possible D gene is TRBD2 (5 bases). The V and J ends lost 6 bases and 3 bases respectively, with 18 bases between them. This CDR3 has 15 residues. CDR1 MDHEN and CDR2 SYDVKM come from the germline V gene. As DNA, the CDR3 is TGTGCCAGCAGCCCCCTGACGGGAACCGGCTACGAGCAGTACTTC. It yields the protein CASSPLTGTGYEQYF.

V and J are TRBV7-3 and TRBJ2-5; D is unresolved. Germline-derived CDR1 and CDR2 are SGHTA and FQGTGA. The germline V and J ends were trimmed by 1 base and 2 bases, with 11 bases remaining between them. The CDR3 covers 15 residues. Here the CDR3 reads CASSLISGRQETQYF. The CDR3 DNA reads TGTGCCAGCAGCTTAATCAGTGGCAGACAAGAGACCCAGTACTTC.

This clone was seen just once. Different DNA sequences within this sample yield the same CDR3. V gene TRBV5-1 combines with J gene TRBJ2-5, with 15 nucleotides matching TRBD2. The V segment lost 4 bases and the J segment 2 bases; nucleotides outside the gene matches: 3. This CDR3 has 16 residues. Germline CDR1 is SGHRS and CDR2 is YFSETQ. As DNA, the CDR3 is TGCGCCAGCAGCCAAGGACTAGCGGGAGGGCAAGAGACCCAGTACTTC. Residues: CASSQGLAGGQETQYF.

This chain links TRBV2 with TRBJ2-5; either TRBD1 or TRBD2 may supply D (5 bases each). The germline V and J ends were trimmed by 4 bases and 5 bases, with 17 bases remaining between them. Looked up from germline, CDR1 is SNHLY and CDR2 is FYNNEI. This CDR3 has 15 amino acids. The CDR3 sequence is CASSVPGPTGETQYF. The CDR3 DNA is TGTGCCAGCAGTGTTCCGGGACCCACTGGGGAGACCCAGTACTTC.

Worth noting for this clone: The sample contains more than one DNA sequence encoding this CDR3. This chain links TRBV11-3 with TRBJ2-3, with 8 bases lining up with TRBD1. Germline lookup yields CDR1 SGHNT and CDR2 YENEEA. CDR3 length: 15 amino acids. Trimming cost V 4 bases and J 3 bases; bases outside gene matches: 6. CDR3 DNA: TGTGCCAGCAGCTCCGGACAGGGAAGTACAGATACGCAGTATTTT. It codes for CASSSGQGSTDTQYF.

The chain has TRBV28 and TRBJ2-7; D gene ambiguous. The CDR3 is 15 amino acids. Germline CDR1 reads MDHEN; CDR2 reads SYDVKM. Trimming took off 3 bases at V and 1 base at J, with 13 bases between the two ends. In nucleotides, the CDR3 is TGTGCCAGCAGTTTTCCGCCTGGGGTGTCCTACGAGCAGTACTTC. Amino acids: CASSFPPGVSYEQYF.

The V call is TRBV2, the J call TRBJ2-6; D possibly uses TRBD1 or TRBD2 (5 bases each). The V and J ends lost 4 bases and 0 bases respectively, with 13 bases between them. This CDR3 region has 17 residues. Per germline, CDR1 SNHLY and CDR2 FYNNEI. CDR3 nucleotide sequence: TGTGCCAGCAGTGGATCCACGGGGCGCTCTGGGGCCAACGTCCTGACTTTC. This sequence encodes CASSGSTGRSGANVLTF.

The chain is built from TRBV4-3 and TRBJ1-2; D uncertain. Germline V lookup: CDR1 LGHNA, CDR2 YSLEER. Between the trimmed V and J ends, which lost 0 bases and 4 bases, there was a span of 6 bases. CDR3 size: 13 residues. CDR3 sequence (DNA): TGCGCCAGCAGCCAAGATAGGATCTATGGCTACACCTTC. This gives the protein CASSQDRIYGYTF.

The chain is built from TRBV7-2 and TRBJ1-1; TRBD1 aligns across 11 bases. Per the germline V gene, CDR1 is SGHTA and CDR2 is FQGNSA. This CDR3 is built from 16 residues. Trimming cost V 5 bases and J 0 bases; bases outside gene matches: 5. CDR3 sequence (DNA): TGTGCCAGCAGCCCCCGGACAGGGGGCATGAACACTGAAGCTTTCTTT. Protein sequence: CASSPRTGGMNTEAFF.

The chain has TRBV5-3 and TRBJ2-1; 14 bases fit TRBD2. TRBV5-3 is designated an ORF whose function remains uncertain. The CDR3 covers 20 residues. The junction had 12 bases not matched to a gene; V was cut back by 0 bases and J by 4 bases. The CDR3 DNA reads as TGTGCCAGAAGCTTGGGTCAAAGGACTAGCGGGAGGCCAGAGTACAATGAGCAGTTCTTC. Protein: CARSLGQRTSGRPEYNEQFF.

V is TRBV7-3 and J is TRBJ1-4; possible D gene TRBD1, 5 bases. Trimming removed 2 bases at V and 3 bases at J, with 10 bases between. Germline CDR1 and CDR2: SGHTA and FQGTGA. The CDR3 contains 15 residues. The CDR3 protein is CASSLVGAPNEKLFF. The CDR3 DNA sequence: TGTGCCAGCAGCTTAGTCGGGGCTCCTAATGAAAAACTGTTTTTT.

This clone was seen just once. Written as DNA, the CDR3 is TGTGCCAGCACCCAACAGCGGGAGGGGTACGAGCAGTACTTC. Translation gives CASTQQREGYEQYF. The chain is built from TRBV7-2 and TRBJ2-7, with TRBD2 matching 10 bases. Germline V gene lookup returns CDR1 SGHTA and CDR2 FQGNSA. This CDR3 region has 14 residues. V trimming: 7 bases; J trimming: 4 bases; junction bases outside the gene matches: 7.

This clone has only one observation. The chain combines TRBV14 with TRBJ2-7, with D perhaps assigned TRBD1 or TRBD2 (5 bases each). Germline loops: CDR1 SGHDN, CDR2 FVKESK. With 4 bases removed from V and 2 bases from J, the gap between germline ends came to 18 bases. This CDR3 contains 16 residues. The DNA for the CDR3 is TGTGCCAGCAGCCCCTGGGGGAGCATCCTAACCTACGAGCAGTACTTC. It is translated as CASSPWGSILTYEQYF.

The V gene is TRBV5-4, the J gene TRBJ2-1, with D maybe TRBD2 (5 bases). There are 14 residues in the CDR3. Germline V gene sequence: CDR1 SGHNT, CDR2 YYREEE (reference sequence). V gave up 2 bases and J gave up 3 bases, with 9 bases separating them. CDR3 protein: CASSFAGGYNEQFF. CDR3 DNA sequence: TGTGCCAGCAGCTTCGCCGGAGGCTACAATGAGCAGTTCTTC.

The chain combines TRBV28 with TRBJ2-7; maybe TRBD1 (6 bases). The ends were cut back, 5 bases at V and 5 bases at J, with 19 bases in the middle. The CDR3 spans 15 residues. The germline gives CDR1 MDHEN, CDR2 SYDVKM. The CDR3 sequence: CASSPTQGFVHEQYF. Written as DNA, the CDR3 is TGTGCCAGCAGTCCAACACAGGGCTTTGTCCACGAGCAGTACTTC.

The genes are TRBV5-4 and TRBJ2-7; D might be TRBD2 (6 bases). Trimming took 5 bases from V and 5 from J, leaving 20 bases between them. Germline values: CDR1 SGHNT, CDR2 YYREEE (reference sequence). The CDR3 totals 15 residues. This CDR3 reads CASRPDYSRSDEQYF. The CDR3 DNA reads as TGTGCCAGCAGGCCGGACTATTCCCGATCCGACGAGCAGTACTTC.

This clone was found a few times. The chain combines TRBV30 with TRBJ2-2; the match to TRBD2 covers 9 bases. The germline gives CDR1 GTSNPN, CDR2 SVGIG (reference sequence). The CDR3 covers 15 residues. V shed 3 bases and J 3 bases; nucleotides not matched to a gene: 5. CDR3: CAWRRGGWYTGELFF. For the CDR3, the DNA is TGTGCCTGGAGGCGGGGGGGCTGGTACACCGGGGAGCTGTTTTTT.